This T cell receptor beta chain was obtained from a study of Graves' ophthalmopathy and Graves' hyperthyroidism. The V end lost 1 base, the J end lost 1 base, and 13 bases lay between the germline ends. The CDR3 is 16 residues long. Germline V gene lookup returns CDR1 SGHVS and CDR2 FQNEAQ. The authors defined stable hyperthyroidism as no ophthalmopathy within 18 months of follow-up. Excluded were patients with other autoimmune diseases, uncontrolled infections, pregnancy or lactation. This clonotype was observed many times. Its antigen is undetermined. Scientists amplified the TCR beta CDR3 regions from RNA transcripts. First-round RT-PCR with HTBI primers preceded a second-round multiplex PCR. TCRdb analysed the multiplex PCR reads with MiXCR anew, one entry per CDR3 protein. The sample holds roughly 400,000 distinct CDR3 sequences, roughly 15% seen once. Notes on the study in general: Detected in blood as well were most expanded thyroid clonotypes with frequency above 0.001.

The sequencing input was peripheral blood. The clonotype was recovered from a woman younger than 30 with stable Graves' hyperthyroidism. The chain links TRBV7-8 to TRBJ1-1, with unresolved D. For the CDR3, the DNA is TGTGCCAGCAGCTTAGTTCTGGATTCGACGAACACTGAAGCTTTCTTT. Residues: CASSLVLDSTNTEAFF.